The 21 T cell receptor beta chains given below trace back to one sample, sequenced in a study of regulatory T cells in long-lasting Graves disease. According to the study, TCR beta libraries were built with iRepertoire HTBI primers and CDR3-region Arm-PCR. In TCRdb, the multiplex PCR reads were re-called with MiXCR into one record per CDR3 protein. The sample includes roughly 470,000 distinct CDR3 sequences, around 21% of them seen just once. Documented time point: persistent/refractory GD, antithyroid drugs over 5 years with positive TRAb. Generation of the TCR library employed RNA extracted from PBMCs. Specimen: peripheral blood mononuclear cells (PBMCs), collected when the disease was refractory, from a patient treated with antithyroid drugs. All receptors derive from a female donor with Graves disease.

This clonotype occurred many times. The V and J genes are TRBV28 and TRBJ2-2, with a weak D call TRBD2 (5 bases). V was pared by 0 bases and J by 4 bases, with 15 bases between. This CDR3 comprises 17 residues. Germline CDR1 and CDR2: MDHEN and SYDVKM. The CDR3 coding sequence is TGTGCCAGCAGTTTATGGGTCGGGGTCCGTGGCACCGGGGAGCTGTTTTTT. Residues: CASSLWVGVRGTGELFF.

CDR3 sequence: CASGRRNTEAFF. The CDR3 DNA sequence: TGCGCCAGCGGACGGAGAAACACTGAAGCTTTCTTT. The gene calls are TRBV5-1 and TRBJ1-1; D call uncertain. Trimming took off 7 bases at V and 2 bases at J, with 9 bases between the two ends. The CDR3 consists of 12 residues. Germline V CDR1 and CDR2: SGHRS, YFSETQ.

V is TRBV2 and J is TRBJ2-1, with unresolved D. Trimming left V 6 bases short and J 7 bases short, with 22 bases between. Germline V gene lookup returns CDR1 SNHLY and CDR2 FYNNEI. This CDR3 is built from 16 residues. Here the CDR3 reads CASRETLSPSRNEQFF. The CDR3 coding sequence is TGTGCCAGCAGAGAGACTCTATCGCCGTCTAGAAATGAGCAGTTCTTC.

This clonotype was observed many times. The rearrangement links TRBV28 to TRBJ1-1, with TRBD1 as a possible D gene (5 bases). From germline, CDR1 is MDHEN and CDR2 SYDVKM. This CDR3 spans 15 amino acids. V lost 2 bases to trimming and J lost 4 bases, with 14 bases between them. DNA of the CDR3: TGTGCCAGCAGTTTAACGGCCCAGGGAGGCACTGAAGCTTTCTTT. It is translated as CASSLTAQGGTEAFF. Full variable domain (rest looked up from reference TRBV28 and TRBJ1-1): DVKVTQSSRYLVKRTGEKVFLECVQDMDHENMFWYRQDPGLGLRLIYFSYDVKMKEKGDIPEGYSVSREKKERFSLILESASTNQTSMYLCASSLTAQGGTEAFFGQGTRLTVV.

Ten or more counts support this clonotype. The rearrangement uses TRBV20-1 and TRBJ1-3; 7 bases align to TRBD1. V was pared by 5 bases and J by 0 bases, with 16 bases of the junction left unmatched. Looked up from germline, CDR1 is DFQATT and CDR2 is SNEGSKA (reference sequence). This CDR3 comprises 18 residues. DNA of the CDR3: TGCAGTGCTGAGGAGGCGAGGGGACAGAGATTCTCTGGAAACACCATATATTTT. Translated, it gives CSAEEARGQRFSGNTIYF.

The chain carries TRBV12-5 and TRBJ1-5; possibly TRBD1 for D (5 bases). Looked up from germline, CDR1 is LGHNT and CDR2 is FRNRAP. CDR3 length: 16 residues. Trimming shortened V by 1 base and J by 2 bases, and 12 bases separated the two germline ends. The CDR3 is CASGLADRFGNQPQHF. For the CDR3, the DNA is TGTGCTAGTGGTTTGGCAGACAGATTCGGCAATCAGCCCCAGCATTTT.

The J gene is TRBJ2-5, the V gene TRBV28; 7 positions agree with TRBD2. The CDR3 sequence is 16 residues long. Germline-derived CDR1 and CDR2 are MDHEN and SYDVKM. The CDR3 DNA sequence: TGTGTCGGCACGCTTTCGGGGAGGGGACTTCAAGAGACCCAGTACTTC. This encodes CVGTLSGRGLQETQYF.

This clonotype was detected only a few times. The chain has TRBV27 and TRBJ2-7; TRBD2 matches at 10 bases. Unmatched junction bases numbered 6, after V lost 6 bases and J lost 4 bases. Germline assignment: CDR1 MNHEY and CDR2 SMNVEV (reference sequence). The CDR3 has 14 amino acids. The CDR3 sequence: CASRILAGEYEQYF. In DNA, the CDR3 is TGTGCCAGCAGAATTCTAGCGGGAGAGTACGAGCAGTACTTC.

This clonotype was counted at least ten times. This chain connects TRBV6-2 or TRBV6-3 to TRBJ2-7; 15 bases match TRBD2. The germline CDR1 and CDR2 sequences are MNHEY and SVGEGT. V gave up 5 bases and J gave up 7 bases; unmatched junction bases: 9. There are 16 residues in the CDR3. DNA for the CDR3: TGTGCCAGCAGTCGACGGTCGGGACTAGCGGGAGGAGAGCAGTACTTC. This translates into CASSRRSGLAGGEQYF.

V gene TRBV6-1 combines with J gene TRBJ2-7, with 7 bases matching TRBD2. The CDR3 loop spans 14 amino acids. V shed 9 bases and J 6 bases; nucleotides not matched to a gene: 14. Germline-derived CDR1 and CDR2 are MNHNS and SASEGT. The CDR3 reads CASGGGGPYFEQYF. Written as DNA, the CDR3 is TGTGCCAGTGGGGGGGGAGGGCCGTATTTCGAGCAGTACTTC.

The chain links TRBV2 to TRBJ1-1, with D possibly TRBD1 on 6 matching bases. Germline assignment: CDR1 SNHLY and CDR2 FYNNEI. The CDR3 has 15 residues. V lost 3 bases and J lost 6, with 17 bases in between. The CDR3 protein is CASSDPGAPGPEAFF. CDR3 bases: TGTGCCAGCAGTGACCCGGGGGCGCCGGGCCCTGAAGCTTTCTTT.

This clonotype was counted only a few times. The V call is TRBV6-1, the J call TRBJ2-1; TRBD2 aligns across 8 bases. The CDR3 covers 15 residues. Trimming took 7 bases from V and 2 from J; bases not matched to a gene: 7. Germline V gene sequence: CDR1 MNHNS, CDR2 SASEGT. The CDR3 DNA reads as TGTGCCAGCATAGTGCGGGAGGCCCCCTACAATGAGCAGTTCTTC. It translates to CASIVREAPYNEQFF.

In its sample, this clonotype was seen many times. The chain recombines TRBV19 with TRBJ2-5; either TRBD1 or TRBD2 may supply D (6 bases each). V was cut by 0 bases and J by 4 bases, with 21 bases left in between. Germline lookup yields CDR1 LNHDA and CDR2 SQIVND (reference sequence). This CDR3 is built from 18 residues. This chain's CDR3 is CASSIDSRRRGGGETQYF. Written as DNA, the CDR3 is TGTGCCAGTAGTATAGATTCCCGTCGCAGGGGAGGAGGAGAGACCCAGTACTTC.

This clonotype has more than one count but fewer than ten. The chain combines TRBV6-1 with TRBJ2-1; possible D gene TRBD2, 5 bases. CDR1 MNHNS and CDR2 SASEGT come from the germline V gene. Trimming pared 6 bases from V and 2 bases from J, leaving 20 bases between. This CDR3 has 17 amino acids. The CDR3 region is CASRPPFRAGTYNEQFF. As DNA, the CDR3 is TGTGCCAGCAGGCCACCCTTCCGCGCCGGGACCTACAATGAGCAGTTCTTC.

This clonotype was counted a few times. V and J are TRBV14 and TRBJ1-2, with no clear D. Trimming left V 4 bases short and J 2 bases short, with 11 bases between. Germline V lookup: CDR1 SGHDN, CDR2 FVKESK. CDR3 size: 14 residues. This CDR3 reads CASSPVPPNYGYTF. CDR3 in DNA: TGTGCCAGCAGCCCAGTCCCCCCAAACTATGGCTACACCTTC. The complete variable domain, with remaining parts taken from reference TRBV14 and TRBJ1-2, reads EAGVTQFPSHSVIEKGQTVTLRCDPISGHDNLYWYRRVMGKEIKFLLHFVKESKQDESGMPNNRFLAERTGGTYSTLKVQPAELEDSGVYFCASSPVPPNYGYTFGSGTRLTVV.

In its sample, this clonotype was seen a few times. This chain uses TRBV6-2 or TRBV6-3 with TRBJ2-7, with 12 bases fitting TRBD2. CDR1 and CDR2 from the germline V gene are MNHEY and SVGEGT. The CDR3 extends over 15 amino acids. Trimming cost V 7 bases and J 7 bases; bases outside gene matches: 11. The chain's CDR3 is CASNGLAGPLEEQYF. As DNA, the CDR3 is TGTGCCAGCAACGGACTAGCGGGACCTTTGGAAGAGCAGTACTTC.

The chain combines TRBV24-1 with TRBJ2-5; tentatively, D is TRBD1 (5 bases). CDR3 length equals 14 residues. V was cut by 4 bases and J by 3 bases, with 11 bases left in between. Germline assignment: CDR1 KGHDR and CDR2 SFDVKD. DNA for the CDR3: TGTGCCACCAGTGACTCCGACAGAAAAGAGACCCAGTACTTC. It is translated as CATSDSDRKETQYF.

The sample holds many counts of this clonotype. The chain recombines TRBV6-9 with TRBJ1-4; 8 nucleotides align to TRBD1. This CDR3 has 17 amino acids. After removal of 3 bases from V and 4 bases from J, the junction contained 10 bases not matched to a gene. CDR1 and CDR2 from the germline V gene are MNHGY and SVAAGI. The CDR3 DNA reads TGTGCCAGCAGTTACCCCATGAGACAGGGGAATAATGAAAAACTGTTTTTT. This sequence encodes CASSYPMRQGNNEKLFF.

This clonotype has a handful of counts. The chain joins TRBV28 to TRBJ2-2; D is perhaps TRBD1 (5 bases). This CDR3 spans 14 amino acids. Germline loops: CDR1 MDHEN, CDR2 SYDVKM. The V end lost 7 bases, the J end lost 3 bases, and 12 bases lay between the germline ends. The CDR3 here is CASTHFRDTGELFF. The CDR3 DNA follows: TGTGCCAGCACCCACTTCAGGGACACCGGGGAGCTGTTTTTT. Supplemented by reference TRBV28 and TRBJ2-2, the full variable domain reads DVKVTQSSRYLVKRTGEKVFLECVQDMDHENMFWYRQDPGLGLRLIYFSYDVKMKEKGDIPEGYSVSREKKERFSLILESASTNQTSMYLCASTHFRDTGELFFGEGSRLTVL.

The J gene is TRBJ1-5, the V gene TRBV20-1, with TRBD1 as a possible D gene (6 bases). Per germline, CDR1 DFQATT and CDR2 SNEGSKA (reference sequence). Trimming took 2 bases from V and 11 from J, leaving 19 bases between them. The CDR3 totals 14 residues. The CDR3 here is CSARSGTSRRSQHF. In DNA form, the CDR3 reads TGCAGTGCTAGATCCGGGACATCAAGGAGGTCCCAGCATTTT.

With respect to this clonotype: A single base separates this from a much larger clone, so it may be a read error. V is TRBV11-2 and J is TRBJ2-7, with 8 nucleotides matching TRBD1. The germline V gene has CDR1 SGHAT and CDR2 FQNNGV. CDR3 length: 14 residues. With 5 bases clipped from V and 2 bases from J, the junction kept 5 bases outside the gene matches. The CDR3 DNA reads as TGTGCCAGCAGCCCGGACAGGGCCCCCTACGAGCAGTACTTC. It encodes CASSPDRAPYEQYF.